This TCR beta chain was observed in a study of T cells in Graves' hyperthyroidism and ophthalmopathy. This clonotype has ten or more counts. With V trimmed by 6 bases and J by 4 bases, 5 bases remained unmatched. Looked up from germline, CDR1 is SNHLY and CDR2 is FYNNEI. The CDR3 loop spans 14 amino acids. Amplification yielded TCR beta CDR3 regions, with RNA transcripts as the source. HTBI primers were the set used in a first-round RT-PCR of the TCR CDR3. TCRdb recomputed calls from the multiplex PCR reads with MiXCR, one row per CDR3 protein. Of around 340,000 distinct CDR3 sequences in the sample, 21% were seen once. Investigators excluded patients with uncontrolled infection, other autoimmune disease, pregnancy or lactation.

The sequencing input was blood. This sequence joins TRBV2 and TRBJ2-3, with 9 positions matching TRBD1. The receptor comes from a woman aged 50 to 60 with Graves' hyperthyroidism. In DNA form, the CDR3 reads TGTGCCAGCAGGGGGGACAGGGTCGCAGATACGCAGTATTTT. Its protein is CASRGDRVADTQYF.